A selection of T cell receptor beta chains follows, all from one sample in a study of cytotoxic CD8 clonotypes in ibrutinib-treated CLL. Measured with immunoSEQ multiplex PCR; TCRdb has only the in-frame clones, and not every one. This table has 150,000 to 200,000 clones, about 88% appearing once. The sample in question was PBMCs, obtained at disease progression, from a patient treated with ibrutinib. These TCRs come from a human donor with chronic lymphocytic leukemia. CDR3s include the opening cysteine and the closing phenylalanine or tryptophan. D genes are given only for firm matches. The size of a clone is reported for some rows only, either as once, few or many, or as a class for expanded clones.

V gene,J gene,clone size,D gene,CDR3 protein,CDR3 DNA
TRBV2,TRBJ2-7,.,TRBD2,CASSLVSTSGSSYEQYF,TGTGCCAGCAGTCTAGTGTCGACTAGCGGAAGCTCCTACGAGCAGTACTTC
TRBV6-5,TRBJ2-1,.,.,CASSYRRGNNEQFF,TGTGCCAGCAGTTACCGACGGGGAAACAATGAGCAGTTCTTC
TRBV4-2,TRBJ1-1,once,TRBD1,CASSRGQLNTEAFF,TGTGCCAGCAGCCGGGGACAGTTAAACACTGAAGCTTTCTTT
TRBV28,TRBJ1-2,.,.,CAIPAGRRRGNYGYTF,TGTGCCATCCCCGCGGGAAGACGGCGAGGAAACTATGGCTACACCTTC
TRBV11-2,TRBJ1-2,.,TRBD1,CASSASGTGWINYGYTF,TGTGCCAGCAGCGCTTCCGGGACAGGGTGGATTAACTATGGCTACACCTTC
TRBV30,TRBJ1-5,medium-sized,.,CAWNFYSNQPQHF,TGTGCCTGGAACTTTTATAGCAATCAGCCCCAGCATTTT
TRBV5-1,TRBJ1-1,few,TRBD1,CASRIGTGALSTEAFF,TGCGCCAGCAGGATTGGGACAGGGGCACTCAGCACTGAAGCTTTCTTT
TRBV5-1,TRBJ2-7,once,.,CASSFIADTYEQYF,TGCGCCAGCAGCTTCATAGCGGATACCTACGAGCAGTACTTC
TRBV7-2,TRBJ2-5,.,TRBD2,CASSLGSASGQTQYF,TGTGCCAGCAGCTTAGGTTCGGCTAGCGGACAGACCCAGTACTTC
TRBV11-1,TRBJ2-7,.,TRBD2,CASSMNGLAGSEQYF,TGTGCCAGCAGCATGAATGGACTAGCGGGATCCGAGCAGTACTTC
TRBV2,TRBJ2-1,.,TRBD2,CASRPGLANEQFF,TGTGCCAGCAGACCGGGACTAGCTAATGAGCAGTTCTTC
TRBV6-1,TRBJ2-2,.,.,CASSDRITLANTGELFF,TGTGCCAGCAGTGATCGGATAACTCTCGCGAACACCGGGGAGCTGTTTTTT
TRBV14,TRBJ2-3,.,TRBD2,CASSQVHPSLAGEGNTQYF,TGTGCCAGCAGCCAAGTTCACCCTTCATTAGCGGGAGAGGGAAATACGCAGTATTTT
TRBV7-8,TRBJ2-4,.,.,CASSLRAADPVAKNIQYF,TGTGCCAGCAGCTTACGGGCAGCCGACCCAGTAGCCAAAAACATTCAGTACTTC
TRBV19,TRBJ2-7,.,TRBD2,CATTGGRGPYEQYF,TGTGCCACCACCGGAGGGAGGGGCCCCTACGAGCAGTACTTC
TRBV6-5,TRBJ2-7,.,TRBD2,CASSYSTSGAYEQYF,TGTGCCAGCAGTTACTCAACTAGCGGGGCTTACGAGCAGTACTTC
TRBV28,TRBJ1-5,.,.,CASNFYSNQPQHF,TGTGCCAGCAATTTTTATAGCAATCAGCCCCAGCATTTT
TRBV6-1,TRBJ2-7,.,.,CASSETTAYEQYF,TGTGCCAGCAGTGAGACAACGGCCTACGAGCAGTACTTC
TRBV21-1,TRBJ1-3,.,.,CASSFEKRQLTGIRANGNTIYF,TGTGCCAGCAGCTTTGAAAAGCGCCAACTTACAGGGATTCGGGCGAATGGAAACACCATATATTTT
TRBV7-2,TRBJ1-1,.,.,CASSPDRDFPEAFF,TGTGCCAGCAGCCCCGACAGAGACTTCCCTGAAGCTTTCTTT
TRBV5-1,TRBJ1-6,.,.,CASSPTPNSPLHF,TGCGCCAGCAGCCCGACACCTAATTCACCCCTCCACTTT
TRBV18,TRBJ2-7,.,.,CASSPGGLNYEQYF,TGTGCCAGCTCACCAGGGGGCCTGAACTACGAGCAGTACTTC
TRBV7-6,TRBJ1-5,.,TRBD1,CASSLGQGIGNQPQHF,TGTGCCAGCAGCTTGGGACAGGGAATCGGCAATCAGCCCCAGCATTTT
TRBV9,TRBJ2-3,.,TRBD2,CASSAGTSGFTDTQYF,TGTGCCAGCAGCGCCGGGACTAGCGGGTTCACAGATACGCAGTATTTT
TRBV21-1,TRBJ2-1,.,.,CASSKGSREPYNEQFF,TGTGCCAGCAGCAAAGGAAGCAGGGAGCCCTACAATGAGCAGTTCTTC
TRBV14,TRBJ2-1,.,.,CASSQDMRQPYNEQFF,TGTGCCAGCAGCCAAGATATGAGGCAGCCCTACAATGAGCAGTTCTTC
TRBV19,TRBJ1-2,.,.,CAGSGRMGTNYGYTF,TGTGCCGGAAGTGGTAGGATGGGGACAAACTATGGCTACACCTTC
TRBV7-2,TRBJ2-1,.,.,CASSLSGFTYNEQFF,TGTGCCAGCAGCTTATCGGGATTCACCTACAATGAGCAGTTCTTC
TRBV7-9,TRBJ2-1,.,.,CASSLISGWSGNEQFF,TGTGCCAGCAGCTTAATCAGCGGGTGGTCCGGCAATGAGCAGTTCTTC
TRBV5-1,TRBJ1-4,once,.,CASSLAGREEKLFF,TGCGCCAGCAGCTTAGCAGGGAGGGAAGAAAAACTGTTTTTT
TRBV27,TRBJ2-2,.,.,CASTQGHNTGELFF,TGTGCCAGCACCCAAGGCCATAACACCGGGGAGCTGTTTTTT
TRBV30,TRBJ2-1,.,.,CAWSRFQSLNEQFF,TGTGCCTGGAGCCGTTTCCAAAGCCTCAATGAGCAGTTCTTC
TRBV7-6,TRBJ2-1,.,TRBD2,CASSLDPSGSHRDEQFF,TGTGCCAGCAGCTTAGACCCTAGCGGGAGCCACCGGGATGAGCAGTTCTTC
TRBV27,TRBJ2-3,.,TRBD2,CASSFLAGGPKDTQYF,TGTGCCAGCAGTTTCTTAGCGGGAGGGCCGAAAGATACGCAGTATTTT
TRBV28,TRBJ2-7,.,.,CASWGGTYEQYF,TGTGCCAGCTGGGGCGGGACCTACGAGCAGTACTTC